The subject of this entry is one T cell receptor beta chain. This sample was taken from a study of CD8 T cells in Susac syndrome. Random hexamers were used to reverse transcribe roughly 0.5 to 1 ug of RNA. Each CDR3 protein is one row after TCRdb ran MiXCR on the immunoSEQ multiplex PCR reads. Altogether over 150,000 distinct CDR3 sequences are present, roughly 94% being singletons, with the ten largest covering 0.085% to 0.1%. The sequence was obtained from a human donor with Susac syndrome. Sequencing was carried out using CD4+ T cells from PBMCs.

The CDR3 region has the DNA TGTGCCAGCAGCCCTTCGGACTACTCAGCCTACGAGCAGTACTTC. It is translated as CASSPSDYSAYEQYF. The V gene is TRBV14, the J gene TRBJ2-7, with a tentative D call TRBD2 (6 bases). Trimming removed 4 bases from V and 2 bases from J, with 15 bases in between. The CDR3 has 15 residues. Germline assignment: CDR1 SGHDN and CDR2 FVKESK.